Below are 20 T cell receptor beta chains sequenced from a single sample in a study of neoadjuvant anti-PD-1 for oral cavity cancer. The data were produced by immunoSEQ multiplex PCR, yet TCRdb's version contains in-frame clones alone and is incomplete. The table has around 9,100 clones, around 60% seen once. Described time point: after neoadjuvant nivolumab, at surgical resection. Specimen: PBMCs, collected after nivolumab (anti-PD-1) treatment. Receptors originate from a person aged 40-85 years with oral cavity squamous cell carcinoma.

The gene calls are TRBV28 and TRBJ2-2; D is uncertain. V was trimmed by 8 bases and J by 8 bases, leaving 21 bases between them. The germline gives CDR1 MDHEN, CDR2 SYDVKM. The CDR3 extends over 15 amino acids. Here the CDR3 DNA reads TGTGCCAGCGGTACGGGCAGAAGGACGTCGGGGGAGCTGTTTTTT. It is translated as CASGTGRRTSGELFF. The full variable domain, rest sourced from reference TRBV28 and TRBJ2-2, is DVKVTQSSRYLVKRTGEKVFLECVQDMDHENMFWYRQDPGLGLRLIYFSYDVKMKEKGDIPEGYSVSREKKERFSLILESASTNQTSMYLCASGTGRRTSGELFFGEGSRLTVL.

This clone has only a few counts. The chain links TRBV18 to TRBJ1-5; possibly TRBD1 for D (6 bases). This CDR3 region has 14 residues. CDR1 and CDR2 (germline): KGHSH, LQKENI. Trimming took 3 bases from V and 4 from J, leaving 10 bases between them. Here the CDR3 reads CASSPQGQNQPQHF. CDR3 DNA sequence: TGTGCCAGCTCACCGCAGGGACAAAATCAGCCCCAGCATTTT.

V is TRBV6-5 and J is TRBJ1-3; TRBD1 is a possible D gene (6 bases). The CDR3 consists of 15 residues. Germline V gene lookup returns CDR1 MNHEY and CDR2 SVGAGI. Trimming pared 10 bases from V and 0 bases from J, leaving 16 bases between. CDR3: CATLRPGASGNTIYF. CDR3 nucleotide sequence: TGTGCCACCCTCCGCCCAGGGGCCTCTGGAAACACCATATATTTT.

V gene TRBV5-4 combines with J gene TRBJ2-7; the D gene is possibly TRBD2 (5 bases). From germline, CDR1 is SGHNT and CDR2 YYREEE (reference sequence). The CDR3 totals 15 residues. The V and J ends lost 2 bases and 0 bases respectively, with 12 bases between them. In nucleotides, the CDR3 is TGTGCCAGCAGCTTCTGGACTGTGAGCTCCTACGAGCAGTACTTC. Amino acid sequence: CASSFWTVSSYEQYF.

This clone was recorded once. The chain links TRBV25-1 to TRBJ1-4; D is ambiguous. The CDR3 is 13 amino acids. Germline CDR1 and CDR2: MGHDK and SYGVNS. Trimming shortened V by 2 bases and J by 8 bases, and 9 bases separated the two germline ends. CDR3 coding DNA: TGTGCCAGCAGTGAAGCTGGTGGGGAAAAACTGTTTTTT. It specifies CASSEAGGEKLFF.

Only a few counts were recorded for this clone. The chain employs TRBV28 and TRBJ2-7; D ambiguous. Germline CDR1 and CDR2: MDHEN and SYDVKM. The CDR3 consists of 12 residues. Trimming shortened V by 7 bases and J by 0 bases, and 7 bases separated the two germline ends. CDR3 residues: CASTRTSYEQYF. Here the CDR3 DNA reads TGTGCCAGCACCAGGACCTCCTACGAGCAGTACTTC. The full variable domain, in which reference TRBV28 and TRBJ2-7 provide the parts outside the CDR3, is DVKVTQSSRYLVKRTGEKVFLECVQDMDHENMFWYRQDPGLGLRLIYFSYDVKMKEKGDIPEGYSVSREKKERFSLILESASTNQTSMYLCASTRTSYEQYFGPGTRLTVT.

This clone occurred a few times. The chain combines TRBV7-3 with TRBJ2-3; D not certain. CDR1 SGHTA and CDR2 FQGTGA come from the germline V gene. V was trimmed by 5 bases and J by 1 base, leaving 13 bases between them. This CDR3 spans 15 amino acids. The CDR3 DNA sequence: TGTGCCAGCAGCCCCGAAGGCCGGCGCACAGATACGCAGTATTTT. It codes for CASSPEGRRTDTQYF.

The chain joins TRBV4-1 to TRBJ1-5; the D is unclear. CDR1 is MGHRA, CDR2 YSYEKL, per germline. The CDR3 runs to 18 residues. The V end lost 3 bases, the J end lost 0 bases, and 18 bases lay between the germline ends. The CDR3 DNA reads TGCGCCAGCAGCCAGGCCGACATGGGGATGGTTAGCAATCAGCCCCAGCATTTT. The encoded protein is CASSQADMGMVSNQPQHF.

The chain employs TRBV2 and TRBJ2-4; 8 nucleotides align to TRBD1. With V trimmed by 1 base and J by 3 bases, 5 bases remained unmatched. The CDR3 runs 16 residues. Germline lookup yields CDR1 SNHLY and CDR2 FYNNEI. The CDR3 loop reads CASSEELTGGKNIQYF. The DNA of the CDR3 is TGTGCCAGCAGTGAAGAACTAACAGGGGGCAAAAACATTCAGTACTTC.

This chain links TRBV28 with TRBJ1-1, with D possibly matching TRBD1 (6 bases). Trimming left V 8 bases short and J 4 bases short, with 8 bases between. This CDR3 is built from 11 residues. Germline values: CDR1 MDHEN, CDR2 SYDVKM. DNA of the CDR3: TGTGCCAGCCTCAGGGGCACTGAAGCTTTCTTT. Its translation is CASLRGTEAFF.

The chain joins TRBV6-6 to TRBJ1-2; weak D call: TRBD1 (5 bases). The V end was cut by 2 bases, the J end by 11 bases, with 15 bases between. This CDR3 comprises 13 residues. CDR1 MNHNY and CDR2 SVGAGI come from the germline V gene (reference sequence). DNA of the CDR3: TGTGCCAGCAGTTACGGAGGGAGTGGGGGATACACCTTC. The encoded protein is CASSYGGSGGYTF.

This clone counts as large. The J gene is TRBJ1-2, the V gene TRBV6-6; a possible D gene is TRBD1 (5 bases). V lost 5 bases and J 4 bases, leaving 20 bases between the germline ends. Germline-derived CDR1 and CDR2 are MNHNY and SVGAGI (reference sequence). The length of the CDR3 is 16 residues. CDR3 nucleotide sequence: TGTGCCAGCAGTAAACAGTGGGCCAGGGCGGGCTATGGCTACACCTTC. Protein: CASSKQWARAGYGYTF.

The genes are TRBV5-1 and TRBJ2-1, with D perhaps TRBD2 (6 bases). CDR1 SGHRS and CDR2 YFSETQ come from the germline V gene. The CDR3 has 16 residues. V was clipped by 4 bases and J by 0 bases, with 14 bases between them. CDR3 amino acids: CASSLLASSSYNEQFF. DNA for the CDR3: TGCGCCAGCAGCCTACTAGCCTCGAGCTCCTACAATGAGCAGTTCTTC.

This rearrangement joins TRBV6-4 to TRBJ1-1; 9 bases align to TRBD1. With V trimmed by 4 bases and J by 3 bases, 3 bases remained unmatched. The CDR3 runs to 14 residues. Germline CDR1 and CDR2: MRHNA and SNTAGT. The CDR3 DNA sequence: TGTGCCAGCAGTGTCCGGACAGGGGACACTGAAGCTTTCTTT. Its protein is CASSVRTGDTEAFF.

The rearrangement links TRBV7-2 to TRBJ1-1, with a tentative D call TRBD1 (5 bases). The germline CDR1 and CDR2 sequences are SGHTA and FQGNSA. Deletions cut 5 bases from V and 5 bases from J, with 9 bases between. This CDR3 is built from 12 residues. CDR3 residues: CASSLGRTEAFF. In DNA form, the CDR3 reads TGTGCCAGCAGCCTGGGACGAACTGAAGCTTTCTTT.

The gene calls are TRBV2 and TRBJ2-1; 15 bases are a match to TRBD2. Germline loops: CDR1 SNHLY, CDR2 FYNNEI. Trimming cost V 6 bases and J 5 bases; bases outside gene matches: 5. The CDR3 is made up of 16 amino acids. CDR3 in amino acids: CASRAGTSGGNNEQFF. CDR3 DNA: TGTGCCAGCAGAGCCGGGACTAGCGGGGGGAACAATGAGCAGTTCTTC.

The rearrangement uses TRBV5-1 and TRBJ2-7; D is perhaps TRBD2 (7 bases). The CDR3 consists of 14 residues. Germline V lookup: CDR1 SGHRS, CDR2 YFSETQ. The V end lost 1 base, the J end lost 6 bases, and 14 bases lay between the germline ends. The CDR3 bases are TGCGCCAGCAGCTTGAGTGGGGGGGCCTCCGAGCAGTACTTC. It specifies CASSLSGGASEQYF.

The chain carries TRBV25-1 and TRBJ2-5; 10 bases are shared with TRBD2. The ends lost 4 bases at V and 5 bases at J; junction bases unmatched: 10. The CDR3 runs 16 residues. CDR1 MGHDK and CDR2 SYGVNS come from the germline V gene. Here the CDR3 DNA reads TGTGCCAGCAGTGTTAGCGGGGGGACGAAGTCGGAGACCCAGTACTTC. Translating it yields CASSVSGGTKSETQYF.

The chain recombines TRBV27 with TRBJ2-7; D might be TRBD2 (6 bases). V lost 2 bases and J lost 1, with 6 bases in between. Per the germline V gene, CDR1 is MNHEY and CDR2 is SMNVEV (reference sequence). The CDR3 runs 13 residues. As DNA, the CDR3 is TGTGCCAGCAGTTTAAGCGGGTCCTACGAGCAGTACTTC. Translating it yields CASSLSGSYEQYF.

J is TRBJ2-7 and V is TRBV2; TRBD1 matches 7 bases. Germline CDR1 SNHLY, CDR2 FYNNEI. There are 14 residues in the CDR3. V gave up 7 bases and J gave up 1 base; unmatched junction bases: 7. The CDR3 coding sequence is TGTGCCAGCAACCGTGACAGGGCGTCCTACGAGCAGTACTTC. Translation: CASNRDRASYEQYF.